This T cell receptor (beta chain) was obtained from a study of beta chain features in type 1 diabetes (dated by TCRdb to 2017 to 2018). Regarding the study in general: No differences in mean age, gender distribution, total cell number or subset yield were found between patients and healthy donors. A total of roughly 100 million sorted cells were examined across all samples, and the number of cells per subset was strongly correlated with RNA yield. In the study, TCRB repertoires of sorted circulating CD4+ T cell subsets from recently diagnosed type 1 diabetes patients were compared with those of matched healthy donors. Regulatory and stem cell-like memory subsets were obtained from only 8 patients and roughly eight healthy donors, while naive and central memory subsets were obtained from all 28 donors.

Each donor gave one peripheral blood draw, averaging approximately 0.12 L, which was collected into heparinised tubes. Naive, central memory, regulatory and stem cell-like memory CD4+ T cells were sorted on a BD FACSAria II using a panel including CD45RO, CCR7, CD25, CD127, CD95 and CD27. Every sorted population had a purity above 95%. PBMCs were isolated immediately by Lymphoprep density gradient centrifugation and stained directly without culture. To minimize batch effects, samples were stained and sorted in pairs, one healthy donor with one patient per experiment. Here V drops 1 base and J drops 4 bases, and the junction holds 2 bases not matched to any gene. The germline V gene encodes CDR1 LNHNV and CDR2 YYDKDF (reference sequence). Inclusive of the bounding cysteine and phenylalanine, the CDR3 is 16 residues long. The entry retains the CDR3 DNA only, 48 bases that are in frame from base 1. As for this clone: Its antigen has not been determined. Base qualities were left out, and no much larger clone turns up one base away.

All of the isolated RNA was reverse transcribed with the High Capacity cDNA Reverse Transcription Kit, so expressed TCRB transcripts were sequenced. Deep immunoSEQ sequencing was applied to naive, central memory and regulatory T cell samples, giving an average of around 4 million total reads per sample. Sorted cells were lysed in RLT buffer and RNA was extracted with DNase-treated RNeasy Micro or Mini kits, depending on cell number. Each cell subset was processed on its own to prevent cross-contamination, while patient and healthy donor samples were processed together. The immunoSEQ multiplex PCR was used to amplify TCRB sequences from cDNA, generating 87-bp fragments that spanned the CDR3 region. Sequencing of the amplicons was performed on the Illumina HiSeq platform. The source study handled its data this way. PCR bias was computationally corrected using synthetic template baselines, reads within Hamming distance 2 were collapsed, and singletons that could not be merged were discarded. Reads were aligned to IMGT to assign V, D and J genes, CDR3 length, and insertions or deletions at six rearrangement sites. Within each subset, clonotype counts were normalized to sorted cell number, and only after that were true diversity and Gini coefficients computed with the tcR R package. Repertoire sharing was quantified using the overlap coefficient calculated on TCRB nucleotide sequences. Out-of-frame TCRB sequences from naive cells were analyzed to stand in for the pre-selection repertoire. TCRdb mirrors the immuneACCESS table, restricted to in-frame sequences. Some clones are absent from its copies; in checked studies, under half trace to an unresolved V gene, and the reason for the others is unknown. That table furnishes V, J and clone size, whereas the DNA furnished D and trimming. This sample lists about 250,000 clones; about 11% were detected once. The ten most abundant clones make up approximately 0.015% of the sample.

Beyond this particular receptor, the publication reports: Type 1 diabetes patients showed a moderate but significant shortening of TCRB CDR3 length in all four CD4+ subsets. Because cDNA was sequenced instead of genomic DNA, highly expressing activated cells could be over-represented, though the groups showed no difference in activation or CD3 levels. PCR might favor shorter templates, but patient and control samples were amplified and corrected together, so any skew would affect both groups equally. Naive, central memory and regulatory TCRB repertoires appeared to be more alike among patients than among healthy donors. At VDJ recombination sites, type 1 diabetes patients had fewer insertions and more deleted nucleotides, which implies abnormalities in thymic rearrangement. Only small numbers of individuals were included in the HLA sub-analyses, which left unresolved whether HLA type had any influence on TCRB rearrangement.

The material sequenced was naive CD4+ T cells from blood. The sample's cell subset or site label, in plain terms: true naive CD4+ T cells. The source of this sequence is a man aged 30 to 39 with type 1 diabetes. The chain joins TRBV15 to TRBJ1-6; 9 junctional bases match TRBD1. DNA sequence: TGTGCCACCAGCAGAGGCGGACAGGGGTATAATTCACCCCTCCACTTT. This encodes CATSRGGQGYNSPLHF.